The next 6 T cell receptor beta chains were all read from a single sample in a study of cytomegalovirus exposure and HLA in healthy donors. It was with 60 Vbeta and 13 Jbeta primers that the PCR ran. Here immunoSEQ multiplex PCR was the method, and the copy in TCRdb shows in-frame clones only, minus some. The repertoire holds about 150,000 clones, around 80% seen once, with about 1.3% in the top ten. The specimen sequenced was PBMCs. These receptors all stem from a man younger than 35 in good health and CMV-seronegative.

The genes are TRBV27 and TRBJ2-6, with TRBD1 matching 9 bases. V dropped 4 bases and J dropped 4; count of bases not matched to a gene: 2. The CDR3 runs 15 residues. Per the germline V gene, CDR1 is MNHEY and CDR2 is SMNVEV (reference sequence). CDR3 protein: CASSSQGAGANVLTF. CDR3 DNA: TGTGCCAGCAGTTCACAGGGGGCGGGGGCCAACGTCCTGACTTTC.

CDR3 nucleotides: TGCAGCCCGGGACACAGGCGCAATGAGCAGTTCTTC. It translates to CSPGHRRNEQFF. The chain couples TRBV29-1 to TRBJ2-1; weak D call: TRBD1 (6 bases). Trimming removed 8 bases from V and 6 bases from J, with 14 bases in between. The CDR3 sequence is 12 residues long. CDR1 and CDR2 (germline): SQVTM, ANQGSEA.

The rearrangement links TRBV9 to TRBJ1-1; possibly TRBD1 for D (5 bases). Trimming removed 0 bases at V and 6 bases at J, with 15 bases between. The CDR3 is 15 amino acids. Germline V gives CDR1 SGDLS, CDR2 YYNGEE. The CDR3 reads CASSVASTRDSEAFF. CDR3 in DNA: TGTGCCAGCAGCGTAGCAAGTACGAGGGACTCTGAAGCTTTCTTT.

The CDR3 spells CASTERGLAKNIQYF. For the CDR3, the DNA is TGTGCCAGCACCGAAAGGGGGCTAGCCAAAAACATTCAGTACTTC. The chain couples TRBV11-2 to TRBJ2-4, with TRBD1 matching over 7 bases. V gave up 7 bases and J gave up 0 bases; unmatched junction bases: 6. Looked up from germline, CDR1 is SGHAT and CDR2 is FQNNGV. The CDR3 contains 15 residues.

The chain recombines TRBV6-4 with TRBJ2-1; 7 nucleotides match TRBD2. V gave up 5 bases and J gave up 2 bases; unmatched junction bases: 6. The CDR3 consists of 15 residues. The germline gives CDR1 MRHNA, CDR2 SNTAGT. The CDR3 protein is CASSRGEGTYNEQFF. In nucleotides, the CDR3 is TGTGCCAGCAGTCGGGGGGAGGGGACCTACAATGAGCAGTTCTTC.

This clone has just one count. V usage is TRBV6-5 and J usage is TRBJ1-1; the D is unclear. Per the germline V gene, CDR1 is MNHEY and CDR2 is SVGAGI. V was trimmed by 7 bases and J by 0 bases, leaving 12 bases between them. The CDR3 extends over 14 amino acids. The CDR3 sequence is CASIPGQLNTEAFF. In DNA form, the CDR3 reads TGTGCCAGCATTCCTGGGCAGTTGAACACTGAAGCTTTCTTT.